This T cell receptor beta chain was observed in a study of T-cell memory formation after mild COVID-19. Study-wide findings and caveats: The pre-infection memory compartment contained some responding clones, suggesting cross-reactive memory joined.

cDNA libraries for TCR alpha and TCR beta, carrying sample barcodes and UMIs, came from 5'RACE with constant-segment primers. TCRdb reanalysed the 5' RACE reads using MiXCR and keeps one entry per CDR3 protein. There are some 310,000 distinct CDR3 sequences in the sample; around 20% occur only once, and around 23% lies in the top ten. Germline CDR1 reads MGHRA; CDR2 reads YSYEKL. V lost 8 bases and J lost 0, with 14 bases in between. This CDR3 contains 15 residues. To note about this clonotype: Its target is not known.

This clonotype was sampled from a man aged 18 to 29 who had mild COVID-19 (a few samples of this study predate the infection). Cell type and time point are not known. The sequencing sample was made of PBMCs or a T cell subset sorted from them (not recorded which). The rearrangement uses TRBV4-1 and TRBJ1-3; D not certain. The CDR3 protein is CASRPQTVSGNTIYF. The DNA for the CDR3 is TGCGCCAGCCGTCCCCAGACGGTCTCTGGAAACACCATATATTTT.